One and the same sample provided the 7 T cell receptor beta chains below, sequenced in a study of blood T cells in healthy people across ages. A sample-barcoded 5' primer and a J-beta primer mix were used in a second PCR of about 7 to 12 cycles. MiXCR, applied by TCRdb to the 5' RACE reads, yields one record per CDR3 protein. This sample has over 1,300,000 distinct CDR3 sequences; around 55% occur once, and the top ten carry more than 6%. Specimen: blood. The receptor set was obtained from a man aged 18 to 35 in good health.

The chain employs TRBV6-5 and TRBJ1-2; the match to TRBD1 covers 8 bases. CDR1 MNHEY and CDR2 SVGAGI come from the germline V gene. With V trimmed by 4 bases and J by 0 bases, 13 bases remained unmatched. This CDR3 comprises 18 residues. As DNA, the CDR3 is TGTGCCAGCAGTTCCCCAGACAGGGGACCACTCCCTAACTATGGCTACACCTTC. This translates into CASSSPDRGPLPNYGYTF.

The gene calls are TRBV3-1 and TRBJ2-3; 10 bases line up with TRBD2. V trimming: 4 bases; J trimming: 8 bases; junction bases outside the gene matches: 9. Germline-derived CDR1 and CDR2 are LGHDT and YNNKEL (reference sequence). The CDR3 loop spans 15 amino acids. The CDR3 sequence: CASSPQAGGRVTQYF. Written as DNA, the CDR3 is TGTGCCAGCAGCCCCCAAGCGGGAGGGCGGGTTACGCAGTATTTT.

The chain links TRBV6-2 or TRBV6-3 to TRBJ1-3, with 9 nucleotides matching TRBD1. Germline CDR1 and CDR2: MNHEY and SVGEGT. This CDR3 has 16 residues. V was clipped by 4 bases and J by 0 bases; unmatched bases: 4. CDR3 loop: CASSWTGDRSGNTIYF. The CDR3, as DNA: TGTGCCAGCAGTTGGACAGGGGACCGCTCTGGAAACACCATATATTTT.

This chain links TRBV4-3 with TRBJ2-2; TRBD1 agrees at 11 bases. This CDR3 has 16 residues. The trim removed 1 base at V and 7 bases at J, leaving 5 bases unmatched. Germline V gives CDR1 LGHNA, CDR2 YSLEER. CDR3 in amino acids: CASSQVDRGLGGELFF. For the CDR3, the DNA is TGCGCCAGCAGCCAAGTGGACAGGGGGCTTGGCGGGGAGCTGTTTTTT.

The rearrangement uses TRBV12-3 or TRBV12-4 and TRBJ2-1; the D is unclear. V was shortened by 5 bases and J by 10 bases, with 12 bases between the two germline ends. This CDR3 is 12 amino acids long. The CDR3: CASSPSSYEQFF. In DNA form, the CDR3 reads TGTGCCAGCAGTCCCAGTTCCTACGAGCAGTTCTTC.

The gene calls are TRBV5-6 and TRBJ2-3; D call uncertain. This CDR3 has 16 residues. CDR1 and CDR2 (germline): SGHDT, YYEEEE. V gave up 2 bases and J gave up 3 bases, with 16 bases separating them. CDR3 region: CASSFPGESPTDTQYF. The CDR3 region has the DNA TGTGCCAGCAGCTTCCCAGGCGAGTCCCCAACAGATACGCAGTATTTT.

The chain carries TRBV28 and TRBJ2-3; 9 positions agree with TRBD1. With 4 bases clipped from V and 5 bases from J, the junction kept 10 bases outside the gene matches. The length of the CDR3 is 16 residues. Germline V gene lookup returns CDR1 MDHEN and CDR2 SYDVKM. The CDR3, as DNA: TGTGCCAGCAGTTCTCGATTCGACAGGGGGGGAGATACGCAGTATTTT. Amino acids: CASSSRFDRGGDTQYF.